These T cell receptor beta chains were read from a single sample in a study of T cells in Graves' hyperthyroidism and ophthalmopathy. Each CDR3 protein is one row after TCRdb ran MiXCR on the multiplex PCR reads. Counted here are 640,000 or so distinct CDR3 sequences, about 14% occurring once; the ten biggest clones make up 7.1%. Sequenced sample: blood. All receptors come from a woman in her late teens or twenties with Graves' ophthalmopathy. Each CDR3 is given with its conserved first and last residue. The D gene is left open where the match is weak. Only part of the rows carry a size: once, few, many, or a class if the clone is expanded.

d_gene	abundance	v_gene	j_gene	CDR3aa	CDR3nt
.	many	TRBV28	TRBJ2-7	CASSPTGNGYEQYF	TGTGCCAGCAGTCCGACAGGCAACGGCTACGAGCAGTACTTC
.	many	TRBV3-1	TRBJ2-7	CASSQGTSVTYEQYF	TGTGCCAGCAGCCAGGGCACCAGCGTCACCTACGAGCAGTACTTC
.	few	TRBV9	TRBJ2-2	CASSVEGGPRGSGELFF	TGTGCCAGCAGCGTAGAAGGGGGTCCTCGAGGGTCCGGGGAGCTGTTTTTT
.	.	TRBV5-1	TRBJ2-7	CASSSPSEGGPSYEQYF	TGCGCCAGCAGCAGCCCGAGCGAGGGGGGCCCCTCCTACGAGCAGTACTTC
.	many	TRBV7-2	TRBJ2-1	CASSLAGAGWFF	TGTGCCAGCAGCTTAGCGGGAGCTGGTTGGTTCTTC
.	many	TRBV11-2	TRBJ2-7	CASRGTPTYEQYF	TGTGCCAGCAGGGGGACACCAACCTACGAGCAGTACTTC
.	many	TRBV6-1	TRBJ1-5	CASSPRGAPSNQPQHF	TGTGCCAGCAGTCCACGGGGAGCCCCTAGCAATCAGCCCCAGCATTTT
TRBD1	many	TRBV7-3	TRBJ2-1	CASSLTRAGTGIYNEQFF	TGTGCCAGCAGCTTAACTCGGGCCGGGACAGGGATTTACAATGAGCAGTTCTTC
.	many	TRBV11-2	TRBJ1-6	CATRGRGSSPLHF	TGTGCCACCAGGGGCAGGGGAAGCTCACCCCTCCACTTT
TRBD2	.	TRBV4-3	TRBJ2-7	CASSQGTAGGPDEQYF	TGCGCCAGCAGCCAAGGGACAGCGGGAGGGCCAGACGAGCAGTACTTC
.	.	TRBV2	TRBJ2-1	CAGQEGTNEQFF	TGTGCCGGTCAAGAGGGGACCAATGAGCAGTTCTTC
TRBD1	few	TRBV6-2/TRBV6-3	TRBJ2-5	CASSYSTDRGKQETQYF	TGTGCCAGCAGTTACTCGACGGACAGGGGAAAACAAGAGACCCAGTACTTC
.	many	TRBV18	TRBJ1-6	CASSPRTDHSPLHF	TGTGCCAGCTCACCAAGGACGGACCATTCACCCCTCCACTTT
TRBD2	many	TRBV7-9	TRBJ2-1	CASSQLAGDYNEQFF	TGTGCCAGCAGCCAACTAGCGGGCGATTACAATGAGCAGTTCTTC
.	many	TRBV2	TRBJ2-1	CASSGPGGRYNEQFF	TGTGCCAGCAGTGGGCCCGGTGGGCGGTACAATGAGCAGTTCTTC
.	many	TRBV6-5	TRBJ1-1	CASSYAGHLGSTEAFF	TGTGCCAGCAGTTACGCCGGACACCTAGGGAGCACTGAAGCTTTCTTT